Following are 22 T cell receptor beta chains from one sample sequenced in a study of T cell responses to AZD1222 COVID-19 vaccine. TCRdb's table, derived via immunoSEQ multiplex PCR, lists solely in-frame clones and lacks some. The sample lists around 70,000 clones; 87% were seen once. Sample: peripheral blood, taken 28 days after the second AZD1222 dose. The receptors were gathered from an adult who received the AZD1222 COVID-19 vaccine.

The chain has TRBV12-3 or TRBV12-4 and TRBJ2-7; perhaps TRBD2 as D (5 bases). The CDR3 totals 13 residues. V was clipped by 4 bases and J by 7 bases, with 14 bases between them. CDR3 region: CASSSDSTWEQYF. CDR3 in DNA: TGTGCCAGCAGTTCGGACTCGACCTGGGAGCAGTACTTC.

The CDR3 sequence is CASSQTLAGGPNTGELFF. The DNA of the CDR3 is TGTGCCAGCAGCCAAACCCTAGCGGGAGGACCGAACACCGGGGAGCTGTTTTTT. This chain uses TRBV3-1 (or the pseudogene TRBV3-2) with TRBJ2-2; TRBD2 agrees at 11 bases. Unmatched junction bases numbered 5, after V lost 2 bases and J lost 0 bases. The germline CDR1 and CDR2 sequences are LGHDT and YNNKEL (reference sequence). The CDR3 is made up of 18 amino acids.

The chain combines TRBV10-2 with TRBJ1-5; TRBD1 might be the D (6 bases). The length of the CDR3 is 15 residues. Per the germline V gene, CDR1 is WSHSY and CDR2 is SAAADI. Trimming removed 8 bases at V and 4 bases at J, with 18 bases between. The CDR3 DNA follows: TGCGCCAGCGCGAGGGGTACAGGGCTGAATCAGCCCCAGCATTTT. Its protein product is CASARGTGLNQPQHF.

The chain uses TRBV12-3 or TRBV12-4 and TRBJ1-1; the D gene is possibly TRBD1 (5 bases). This CDR3 contains 13 residues. Trimming shortened V by 4 bases and J by 8 bases, and 14 bases separated the two germline ends. As DNA, the CDR3 is TGTGCCAGCAGTTGGGGAATCAGGGTCGAAGCTTTCTTT. It codes for CASSWGIRVEAFF.

The gene calls are TRBV12-3 or TRBV12-4 and TRBJ2-5; D not certain. Trimming stripped 6 bases from V and 5 bases from J, with 13 bases between. CDR3 length equals 13 residues. CDR3 protein: CASRRSHSETQYF. Written as DNA, the CDR3 is TGTGCCAGCAGGCGGAGTCACAGCGAGACCCAGTACTTC.

The chain is built from TRBV19 and TRBJ1-2, with a weak D call TRBD1 (6 bases). This CDR3 comprises 13 residues. V lost 4 bases and J 4 bases, leaving 10 bases between the germline ends. Germline CDR1 and CDR2: LNHDA and SQIVND (reference sequence). The CDR3 loop is CASSTDRLYGYTF. In DNA form, the CDR3 reads TGTGCCAGTAGTACGGACAGACTCTATGGCTACACCTTC.

V gene TRBV7-9 combines with J gene TRBJ1-2; D might be TRBD1 (6 bases). Germline lookup yields CDR1 SEHNR and CDR2 FQNEAQ (reference sequence). The CDR3 extends over 12 amino acids. The ends were cut back, 7 bases at V and 8 bases at J, with 14 bases in the middle. In DNA, the CDR3 is TGTGCCAGCATTCGGTCAGGGGAAGGCTACACCTTC. Its protein is CASIRSGEGYTF.

This chain uses TRBV5-1 with TRBJ1-3; D possibly corresponds to TRBD1 (5 bases). With 6 bases removed from V and 2 bases from J, the gap between germline ends came to 12 bases. Germline CDR1 SGHRS, CDR2 YFSETQ. The CDR3 totals 14 residues. The CDR3 spells CASTEGLAGNTIYF. CDR3 DNA sequence: TGCGCCAGCACCGAGGGACTAGCTGGAAACACCATATATTTT.

This clone has just one count. This chain connects TRBV19 to TRBJ2-2; 7 bases align to TRBD1. The CDR3 is 13 residues long. Trimming cost V 5 bases and J 6 bases; bases outside gene matches: 3. Germline CDR1 is LNHDA and CDR2 is SQIVND (reference sequence). CDR3 sequence: CASSGTAPGELFF. CDR3 sequence (DNA): TGTGCCAGTAGTGGGACAGCTCCCGGGGAGCTGTTTTTT.

The rearrangement uses TRBV29-1 and TRBJ2-5; no reliable D call. Germline CDR1 reads SQVTM; CDR2 reads ANQGSEA. With 5 bases removed from V and 4 bases from J, the gap between germline ends came to 11 bases. This CDR3 contains 12 residues. CDR3 in amino acids: CSVPGSGETQYF. CDR3 DNA: TGCAGCGTTCCGGGCTCAGGAGAGACCCAGTACTTC.

The chain joins TRBV7-2 to TRBJ1-3; possibly TRBD1 for D (5 bases). The V gene's germline CDR1 is SGHTA and CDR2 FQGNSA. V gave up 7 bases and J gave up 1 base, with 11 bases separating them. The CDR3 is 14 amino acids. The CDR3 nucleotides are TGTGCCAGCACCCGCAGGGCATCTGGAAACACCATATATTTT. Residues: CASTRRASGNTIYF.

The chain is built from TRBV19 and TRBJ2-2; D may be TRBD1 (6 bases). The germline gives CDR1 LNHDA, CDR2 SQIVND (reference sequence). The CDR3 contains 15 residues. Between the trimmed V and J ends, which lost 7 bases and 7 bases, there was a span of 19 bases. CDR3 region: CASILTAGDGGELFF. The CDR3 DNA reads TGTGCCAGTATTCTGACCGCAGGGGACGGCGGGGAGCTGTTTTTT.

The J gene is TRBJ1-6, the V gene TRBV7-6; D unclear. Trimming removed 4 bases from V and 6 bases from J, with 13 bases in between. Germline CDR1 SGHVS, CDR2 FNYEAQ. This CDR3 comprises 15 residues. The CDR3: CASSSGVRVNSPLHF. The CDR3 coding sequence is TGTGCCAGCAGCTCCGGAGTGAGGGTTAATTCACCCCTCCACTTT.

This clone was seen more than once but under ten times. J is TRBJ2-7 and V is TRBV19; possible D gene TRBD2, 6 bases. CDR3 length: 15 residues. V gave up 7 bases and J gave up 2 bases, with 18 bases separating them. From germline, CDR1 is LNHDA and CDR2 SQIVND (reference sequence). The CDR3 region is CASNPGLRPTYEQYF. In DNA, the CDR3 is TGTGCCAGTAACCCGGGACTCCGCCCCACCTACGAGCAGTACTTC.

This rearrangement joins TRBV6-5 to TRBJ1-5; 7 nucleotides agree with TRBD1. In germline, CDR1 is MNHEY, CDR2 SVGAGI. There are 14 residues in the CDR3. V trimming: 6 bases; J trimming: 7 bases; junction bases outside the gene matches: 9. DNA of the CDR3: TGTGCCAGCAGCTTCCGACAGGGTGGCCAGCCCCAGCATTTT. Translating it yields CASSFRQGGQPQHF.

Only one count was recorded for this clone. The V and J genes are TRBV30 and TRBJ2-1; a possible D gene is TRBD2 (6 bases). Trimming cost V 3 bases and J 0 bases, with 9 bases left between them. This CDR3 has 14 amino acids. Germline V lookup: CDR1 GTSNPN, CDR2 SVGIG (reference sequence). This CDR3 reads CAWRGGSSYNEQFF. CDR3 DNA sequence: TGTGCCTGGAGGGGAGGAAGCTCCTACAATGAGCAGTTCTTC.

The J gene is TRBJ2-3, the V gene TRBV7-6; TRBD2 aligns across 8 bases. Germline assignment: CDR1 SGHVS and CDR2 FNYEAQ. CDR3 length equals 19 residues. V lost 2 bases and J lost 4; bases outside the gene matches: 17. Here the CDR3 reads CASSLSVGGRTERADTQYF. CDR3 nucleotides: TGTGCCAGCAGCTTATCAGTGGGCGGGAGGACCGAGCGGGCAGATACGCAGTATTTT. The whole variable domain, filled in from reference TRBV7-6 and TRBJ2-3, reads GAGVSQSPRYKVTKRGQDVALRCDPISGHVSLYWYRQALGQGPEFLTYFNYEAQQDKSGLPNDRFSAERPEGSISTLTIQRTEQRDSAMYRCASSLSVGGRTERADTQYFGPGTRLTVL.

CDR3 DNA sequence: TGTGCCTTCCGCACAGGGGCTGGAAACACCATATATTTT. Its translation is CAFRTGAGNTIYF. The chain recombines TRBV30 with TRBJ1-3; TRBD1 matches 7 bases. The germline gives CDR1 GTSNPN, CDR2 SVGIG (reference sequence). Trimming at V came to 7 bases and at J to 2 bases, leaving 5 bases not matched to a gene. The CDR3 has 13 amino acids.

The rearrangement joins TRBV6-1 to TRBJ1-4, with D unresolved. Trimming took off 0 bases at V and 7 bases at J, with 15 bases between the two ends. CDR3 length equals 16 residues. Per the germline V gene, CDR1 is MNHNS and CDR2 is SASEGT. The CDR3 DNA sequence: TGTGCCAGCAGTGAAGCGGGGATTGGCCCTACTGAAAAACTGTTTTTT. Its protein is CASSEAGIGPTEKLFF.

Sample share makes this clone medium-sized. The rearrangement links TRBV5-4 to TRBJ1-2; unclear D gene. The germline V and J ends were trimmed by 3 bases and 7 bases, with 7 bases remaining between them. Germline CDR1 and CDR2: SGHNT and YYREEE (reference sequence). This CDR3 is built from 11 residues. This chain's CDR3 is CASSWVGGYTF. The CDR3 nucleotides are TGTGCCAGCAGCTGGGTTGGTGGCTACACCTTC.

The chain combines TRBV7-9 with TRBJ1-2; a weak D match, TRBD1 (6 bases). V was pared by 2 bases and J by 1 base, with 8 bases between. CDR3 size: 14 residues. The germline CDR1 and CDR2 sequences are SEHNR and FQNEAQ (reference sequence). The CDR3 DNA is TGTGCCAGCAGCTTATGGGGGCATAACTATGGCTACACCTTC. Its protein is CASSLWGHNYGYTF.

The chain uses TRBV18 and TRBJ2-7; 13 positions agree with TRBD2. The V and J ends lost 2 bases and 6 bases, in that order; junction bases with no gene match: 4. Germline lookup yields CDR1 KGHSH and CDR2 LQKENI. CDR3 length: 15 amino acids. Here the CDR3 DNA reads TGTGCCAGCTCACCAGGTGGACTAGCGGGGGCCGAGCAGTACTTC. It specifies CASSPGGLAGAEQYF.